The next 9 T cell receptor beta chains were all read from a single sample in a study of T cell responses to AZD1222 COVID-19 vaccine. Data came from immunoSEQ multiplex PCR; TCRdb stores just in-frame clones and leaves some out. The sample includes roughly 90,000 clones, roughly nine tenths of them seen just once. This sample comprised peripheral blood, obtained 28 days after the second AZD1222 dose. Receptors originate from an adult who received the AZD1222 COVID-19 vaccine.

The rearrangement uses TRBV18 and TRBJ1-2; D remains ambiguous. In germline, CDR1 is KGHSH, CDR2 LQKENI. Trimming removed 5 bases at V and 0 bases at J, with 7 bases between. The length of the CDR3 is 13 residues. CDR3 in amino acids: CASSFDTNYGYTF. DNA of the CDR3: TGTGCCAGCTCATTTGATACTAACTATGGCTACACCTTC. Full variable domain (remainder filled in from reference TRBV18 and TRBJ1-2): NAGVMQNPRHLVRRRGQEARLRCSPMKGHSHVYWYRQLPEEGLKFMVYLQKENIIDESGMPKERFSAEFPKEGPSILRIQQVVRGDSAAYFCASSFDTNYGYTFGSGTRLTVV.

This chain uses TRBV14 with TRBJ2-5, with a tentative D call TRBD1 (5 bases). The CDR3 contains 16 residues. CDR1 SGHDN and CDR2 FVKESK come from the germline V gene. V was pared by 1 base and J by 3 bases, with 15 bases between. The CDR3 bases are TGTGCCAGCAGCCAAGTGTGGGGCGGCGGTAAAGAGACCCAGTACTTC. Protein: CASSQVWGGGKETQYF.

This clone occurred once. The rearrangement links TRBV27 to TRBJ2-2; D may correspond to TRBD1 or TRBD2 (6 bases each). V lost 2 bases, J lost 2 bases, and 15 bases lay in between. Germline values: CDR1 MNHEY, CDR2 SMNVEV (reference sequence). The CDR3 is made up of 17 amino acids. The CDR3 sequence is CASSLGGTILNTGELFF. The CDR3 DNA reads TGTGCCAGCAGTTTAGGCGGGACAATTCTCAACACCGGGGAGCTGTTTTTT.

The chain couples TRBV4-2 to TRBJ1-1; TRBD1 might be the D (5 bases). The CDR3 contains 14 residues. Germline CDR1 and CDR2: LGHNA and YNFKEQ. The V and J ends lost 4 bases and 2 bases respectively, with 11 bases between them. The CDR3 spells CASSRGDTNTEAFF. The CDR3 region has the DNA TGTGCCAGCAGCCGAGGGGATACCAACACTGAAGCTTTCTTT.

V gene TRBV18 combines with J gene TRBJ2-1; D unclear. V was clipped by 6 bases and J by 0 bases, with 9 bases between them. There are 14 residues in the CDR3. Germline CDR1 is KGHSH and CDR2 is LQKENI. In nucleotides, the CDR3 is TGTGCCAGCTCCGATCAGAGCTCCTACAATGAGCAGTTCTTC. This encodes CASSDQSSYNEQFF.

The chain uses TRBV18 and TRBJ1-1; a possible D gene is TRBD1 (6 bases). The germline CDR1 and CDR2 sequences are KGHSH and LQKENI. CDR3 length: 17 residues. V dropped 6 bases and J dropped 2 bases, with 22 bases sitting between them. Here the CDR3 DNA reads TGTGCCAGCTCCCCCACAGGGTCCGGGACGGGTAACACTGAAGCTTTCTTT. As protein: CASSPTGSGTGNTEAFF.

The gene calls are TRBV6-5 and TRBJ2-1; maybe TRBD2 (5 bases). Germline V gene lookup returns CDR1 MNHEY and CDR2 SVGAGI. The CDR3 length is 13 residues. With 10 bases removed from V and 4 bases from J, the gap between germline ends came to 14 bases. The CDR3 protein is CATARGLYNEQFF. The CDR3, as DNA: TGTGCCACCGCAAGAGGACTTTACAATGAGCAGTTCTTC.

The chain combines TRBV24-1 with TRBJ1-5, with 8 bases matching TRBD1. Losses at the gene ends were 4 bases for V and 2 bases for J; bases not matched to a gene: 9. Germline V gene data show CDR1 as KGHDR and CDR2 as SFDVKD. The CDR3 covers 17 residues. CDR3 bases: TGTGCCACCAGTGACCTAGGACAGGGAAGAGGCAATCAGCCCCAGCATTTT. Encoded protein: CATSDLGQGRGNQPQHF.

This clone appeared a single time. The chain recombines TRBV18 with TRBJ1-2; TRBD1 agrees at 7 bases. The CDR3 consists of 13 residues. CDR1 and CDR2 (germline): KGHSH, LQKENI. The V segment lost 6 bases and the J segment 6 bases; nucleotides outside the gene matches: 7. As DNA, the CDR3 is TGTGCCAGCTCGCGACAGGGAGGCCATGGCTACACCTTC. Translated: CASSRQGGHGYTF.